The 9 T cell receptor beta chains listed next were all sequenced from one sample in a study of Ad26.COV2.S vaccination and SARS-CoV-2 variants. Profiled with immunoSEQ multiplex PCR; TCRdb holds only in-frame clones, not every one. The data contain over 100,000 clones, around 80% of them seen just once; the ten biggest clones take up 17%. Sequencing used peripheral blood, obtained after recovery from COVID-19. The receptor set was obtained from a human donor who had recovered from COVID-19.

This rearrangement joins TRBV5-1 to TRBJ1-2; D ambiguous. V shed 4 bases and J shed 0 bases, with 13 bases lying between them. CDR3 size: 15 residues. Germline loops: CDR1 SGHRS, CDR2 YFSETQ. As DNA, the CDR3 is TGCGCCAGCAGCGCCGCATCCAGCCCTAACTATGGCTACACCTTC. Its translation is CASSAASSPNYGYTF.

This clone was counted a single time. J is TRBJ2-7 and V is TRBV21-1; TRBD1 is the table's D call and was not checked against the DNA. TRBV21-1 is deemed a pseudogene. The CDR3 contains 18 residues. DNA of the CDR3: TGTGCCAGCAGCAATCCCCAAATCTTCGAACCCAGGGCTTGCGAGCAGTACTTC. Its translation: CASSNPQIFEPRACEQYF.

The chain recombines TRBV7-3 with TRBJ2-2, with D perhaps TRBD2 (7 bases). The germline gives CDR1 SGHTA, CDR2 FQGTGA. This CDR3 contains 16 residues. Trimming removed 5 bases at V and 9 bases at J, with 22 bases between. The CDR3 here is CASSPGGGGRFRELFF. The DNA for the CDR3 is TGTGCCAGCAGCCCCGGGGGCGGGGGCCGCTTCCGGGAGCTGTTTTTT.

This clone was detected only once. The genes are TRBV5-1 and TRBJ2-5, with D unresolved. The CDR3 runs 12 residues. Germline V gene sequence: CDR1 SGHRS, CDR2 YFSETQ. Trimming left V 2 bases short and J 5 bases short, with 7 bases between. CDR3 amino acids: CASSFERETQYF. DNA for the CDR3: TGCGCCAGCAGCTTCGAAAGGGAGACCCAGTACTTC.

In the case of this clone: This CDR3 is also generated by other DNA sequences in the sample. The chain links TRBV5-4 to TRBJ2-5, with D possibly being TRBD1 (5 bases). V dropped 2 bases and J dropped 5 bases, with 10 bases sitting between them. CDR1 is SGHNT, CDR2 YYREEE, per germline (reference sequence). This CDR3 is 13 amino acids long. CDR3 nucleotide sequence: TGTGCCAGCAGCTTTAGGGGTGAGGAGACCCAGTACTTC. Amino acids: CASSFRGEETQYF.

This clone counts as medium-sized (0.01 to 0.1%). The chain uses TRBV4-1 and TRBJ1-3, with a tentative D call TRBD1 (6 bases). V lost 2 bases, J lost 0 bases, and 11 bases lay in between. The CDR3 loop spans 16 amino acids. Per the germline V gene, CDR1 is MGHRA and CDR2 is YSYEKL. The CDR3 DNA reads TGCGCCAGCAGCCAAAGACAGGTTTCCTCTGGAAACACCATATATTTT. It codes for CASSQRQVSSGNTIYF.

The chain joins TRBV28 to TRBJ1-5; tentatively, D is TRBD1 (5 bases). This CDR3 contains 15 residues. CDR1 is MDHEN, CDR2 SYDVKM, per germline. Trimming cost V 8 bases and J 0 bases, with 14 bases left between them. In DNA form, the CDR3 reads TGTGCCAGCTTTTCGGGCGGGGGTAGCAATCAGCCCCAGCATTTT. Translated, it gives CASFSGGGSNQPQHF.

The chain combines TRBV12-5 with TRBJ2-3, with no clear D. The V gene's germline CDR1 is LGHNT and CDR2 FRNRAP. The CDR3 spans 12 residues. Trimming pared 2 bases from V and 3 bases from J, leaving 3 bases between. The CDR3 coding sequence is TGTGCTAGTGGTTTGAGGACAGATACGCAGTATTTT. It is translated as CASGLRTDTQYF.

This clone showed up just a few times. CDR3 sequence: CASGSSGRDQPQHF. CDR3 coding DNA: TGTGCCAGCGGTTCATCAGGGCGAGATCAGCCCCAGCATTTT. The V and J genes are TRBV2 and TRBJ1-5; a possible D gene is TRBD1 (5 bases). The germline gives CDR1 SNHLY, CDR2 FYNNEI. The V end was cut by 8 bases, the J end by 5 bases, with 16 bases between. This CDR3 is built from 14 residues.